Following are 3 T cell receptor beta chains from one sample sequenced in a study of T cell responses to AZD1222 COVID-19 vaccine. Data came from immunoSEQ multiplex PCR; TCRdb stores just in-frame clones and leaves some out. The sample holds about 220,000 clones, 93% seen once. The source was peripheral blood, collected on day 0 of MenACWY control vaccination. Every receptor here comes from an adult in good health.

The CDR3 sequence is CAWSRGQGLSYEQYF. The CDR3 nucleotides read TGTGCCTGGAGTAGGGGACAGGGACTAAGCTACGAGCAGTACTTC. V is TRBV30 and J is TRBJ2-7; 9 bases align to TRBD1. J lost 3 bases, V lost 2 bases, and 8 bases had no gene match. From germline, CDR1 is GTSNPN and CDR2 SVGIG (reference sequence). The CDR3 runs to 15 residues.

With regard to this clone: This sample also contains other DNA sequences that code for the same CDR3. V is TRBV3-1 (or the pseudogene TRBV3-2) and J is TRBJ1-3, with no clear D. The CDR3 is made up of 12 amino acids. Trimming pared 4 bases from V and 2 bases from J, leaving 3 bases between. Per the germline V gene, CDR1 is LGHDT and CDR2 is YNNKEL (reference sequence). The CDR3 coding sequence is TGTGCCAGCAGCCCGGCTGGAAACACCATATATTTT. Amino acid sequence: CASSPAGNTIYF.

The CDR3 sequence is CASRTPGQVYGYTF. The CDR3 DNA reads TGTGCCAGCAGGACACCGGGACAGGTATATGGCTACACCTTC. This chain connects TRBV5-6 to TRBJ1-2; 8 nucleotides align to TRBD1. In germline, CDR1 is SGHDT, CDR2 YYEEEE. The CDR3 runs to 14 residues. V was pared by 5 bases and J by 5 bases, with 8 bases of the junction left unmatched. Combining the CDR3 with reference TRBV5-6 and TRBJ1-2 gives the whole variable domain DAGVTQSPTHLIKTRGQQVTLRCSPKSGHDTVSWYQQALGQGPQFIFQYYEEEERQRGNFPDRFSGHQFPNYSSELNVNALLLGDSALYLCASRTPGQVYGYTFGSGTRLTVV.